This TCR beta chain was recorded in a study of blood T cell repertoires in COVID-19. About the research overall: The United States, Italy and Spain supplied acute and convalescent COVID-19 samples. PBMCs, B-cell-depleted T cells, or T cells provided the cDNA or gDNA that made up the material.

As originally analysed: Quantification of nucleated cells was approximated via reference gene primer amplification. Using immunoSEQ multiplex PCR, the repertoire was profiled, and TCRdb retains in-frame clones only, with some absent. That table furnishes V, J and clone size, whereas the DNA furnished D and trimming. In the table there are about 250,000 clones, roughly 86% of which are singletons. The CDR3 contains 16 residues. Looked up from germline, CDR1 is SGHTA and CDR2 is FQGTGA. V was trimmed by 5 bases and J by 0 bases, leaving 16 bases between them. The specimen was peripheral blood. The rearrangement links TRBV7-3 to TRBJ1-2; D might be TRBD1 (6 bases). The sequence was collected from a woman aged 55-69 years who had recovered from COVID-19. CDR3 coding DNA: TGTGCCAGCAGCCACTTCCTACAGGGCCCTAACTATGGCTACACCTTC. Its protein is CASSHFLQGPNYGYTF.